This is a list of T cell receptor beta chains from one sample in a study of T-cell memory formation after mild COVID-19. TCRdb analysed the 5' RACE reads with MiXCR anew, one entry per CDR3 protein. This sample has over 120,000 distinct CDR3 sequences, with about 5.7% found just once. The source material was PBMCs or a T cell subset sorted from them (not recorded which). The receptor source for this set is an adult woman who had mild COVID-19 (a few samples of this study predate the infection). Cell type and time point are not known. CDR3s include the opening cysteine and the closing phenylalanine or tryptophan.

CDR3 length	V gene	J gene	CDR3 protein
15	TRBV4-1	TRBJ1-5	CASSQVDRDNQPQHF
13	TRBV7-3	TRBJ1-1	CASNMGINTEAFF
11	TRBV24-1	TRBJ1-2	CATSAGYGYTF
14	TRBV5-1	TRBJ1-1	CASSLAAGGTEAFF
12	TRBV18	TRBJ1-1	CASSPGNSEAFF
12	TRBV6-2/TRBV6-3	TRBJ1-2	CASNGRNYGYTF
14	TRBV9	TRBJ1-2	CASRALTRPDGYTF
15	TRBV6-5	TRBJ2-2	CASSYDRGLTGELFF
13	TRBV12-3/TRBV12-4	TRBJ2-1	CASSRTTNNEQFF
15	TRBV11-2	TRBJ2-5	CASSFTNTVQETQYF
14	TRBV20-1	TRBJ1-4	CSARGPGSNEKLFF
13	TRBV2	TRBJ1-2	CASDRDGLYGYTF
16	TRBV13	TRBJ2-1	CASSQPGRGRQNEQFF
20	TRBV12-3/TRBV12-4	TRBJ1-5	CASSPSPWASGRWGNQPQHF
15	TRBV5-1	TRBJ1-4	CASSQTADRVEKLFF
14	TRBV7-8	TRBJ2-2	CASSLAEGTGELFF
13	TRBV12-3/TRBV12-4	TRBJ1-4	CASSLRTYEKLFF
18	TRBV7-2	TRBJ2-5	CASSLAPPTGVGQETQYF
15	TRBV6-6	TRBJ2-1	CASSLIAGGNNEQFF
15	TRBV7-3	TRBJ2-1	CASSSQAGLYNEQFF
17	TRBV2	TRBJ1-3	CASSEASVRFSGNTIYF
11	TRBV12-3/TRBV12-4	TRBJ2-1	CASSRSREQFF
14	TRBV7-2	TRBJ2-1	CASSPRVANNEQFF
13	TRBV30	TRBJ1-2	CAWSLRQGNGYTF
13	TRBV2	TRBJ1-5	CAKGLGSNQPQHF
17	TRBV30	TRBJ2-3	CAWSGEWKGGLLGTQYF